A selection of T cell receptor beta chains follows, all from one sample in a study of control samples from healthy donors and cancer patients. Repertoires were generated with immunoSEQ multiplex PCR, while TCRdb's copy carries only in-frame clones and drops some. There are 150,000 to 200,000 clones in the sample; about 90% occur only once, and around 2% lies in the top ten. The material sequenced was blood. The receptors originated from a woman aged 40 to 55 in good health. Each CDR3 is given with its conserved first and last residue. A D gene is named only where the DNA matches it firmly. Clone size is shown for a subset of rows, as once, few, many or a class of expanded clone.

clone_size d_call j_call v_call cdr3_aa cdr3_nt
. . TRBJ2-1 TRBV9 CASSVGVNSNEQFF TGTGCCAGCAGCGTAGGGGTTAATTCCAATGAGCAGTTCTTC
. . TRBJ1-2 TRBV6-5 CASRNLRVNYGYTF TGTGCCAGCAGGAATCTTCGGGTTAACTATGGCTACACCTTC
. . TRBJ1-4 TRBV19 CASSIIGEKLFF TGTGCCAGTAGTATAATCGGTGAAAAACTGTTTTTT
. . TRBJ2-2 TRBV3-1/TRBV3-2 CASSQDLGELFF TGTGCCAGCAGCCAAGATCTCGGGGAGCTGTTTTTT
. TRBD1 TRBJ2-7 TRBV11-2 CASSLNGAGGHEQYF TGTGCCAGCAGCTTAAACGGAGCAGGGGGACACGAGCAGTACTTC
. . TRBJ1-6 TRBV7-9 CASSSNSSPLHF TGTGCCAGCAGCTCCAATAGTTCACCCCTCCACTTT
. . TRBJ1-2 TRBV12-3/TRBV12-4 CASSRQNYGYTF TGTGCCAGCAGCCGACAGAACTATGGCTACACCTTC
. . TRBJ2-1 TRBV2 CASSVDGAPFYNEQFF TGTGCCAGCAGTGTAGACGGGGCCCCGTTTTACAATGAGCAGTTCTTC
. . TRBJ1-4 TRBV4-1 CASSQDSSYEKLFF TGCGCCAGCAGCCAAGATTCCAGTTATGAAAAACTGTTTTTT
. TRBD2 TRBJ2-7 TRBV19 CASSRTGLADEQYF TGTGCCAGTAGTAGGACGGGACTAGCTGACGAGCAGTACTTC
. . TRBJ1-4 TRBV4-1 CASSQDSGANEKLFF TGCGCCAGCAGCCAAGACTCGGGGGCTAATGAAAAACTGTTTTTT
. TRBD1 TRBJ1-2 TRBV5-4 CASRPGQSYGYTF TGTGCCAGCAGGCCGGGACAGAGCTATGGCTACACCTTC
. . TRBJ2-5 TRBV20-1 CSASWFGETQYF TGCAGTGCTAGTTGGTTCGGGGAGACCCAGTACTTC
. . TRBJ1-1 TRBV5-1 CASSLAGRMNTEAFF TGCGCCAGCAGCTTGGCCGGGAGGATGAACACTGAAGCTTTCTTT
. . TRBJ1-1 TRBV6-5 CASRRMGTEAFF TGTGCCAGCCGTCGAATGGGCACTGAAGCTTTCTTT
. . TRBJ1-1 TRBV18 CASSPPGGVDTEAFF TGTGCCAGCTCACCACCTGGAGGGGTGGACACTGAAGCTTTCTTT
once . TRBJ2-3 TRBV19 CASSIGIHISTDTQYF TGTGCCAGTAGTATAGGTATACACATTAGCACAGATACGCAGTATTTT
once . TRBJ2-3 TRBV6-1 CASSDPPPGGPNTDTQYF TGTGCCAGCAGTGACCCACCCCCAGGGGGGCCGAACACAGATACGCAGTATTTT
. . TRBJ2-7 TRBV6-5 CASSSQGYEQYF TGTGCCAGCAGTTCCCAGGGGTACGAGCAGTACTTC
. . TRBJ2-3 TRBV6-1 CASSEASAGLYTQYF TGTGCCAGCAGTGAAGCATCGGCAGGACTTTATACGCAGTATTTT
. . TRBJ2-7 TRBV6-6 CASSKPGGAYEQYF TGTGCCAGCAGTAAACCCGGCGGAGCCTACGAGCAGTACTTC
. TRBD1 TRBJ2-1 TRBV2 CASSAPGQAPYNEQFF TGTGCCAGCAGCGCCCCGGGACAGGCGCCCTACAATGAGCAGTTCTTC
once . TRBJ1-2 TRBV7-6 CASSFLNNLEGIVYGYTF TGTGCCAGCAGCTTTCTCAATAATCTGGAGGGAATTGTATATGGCTACACCTTC
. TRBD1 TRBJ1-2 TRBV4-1 CASSQVPGQLNYGYTF TGCGCCAGCAGCCAAGTACCGGGACAGCTGAACTATGGCTACACCTTC
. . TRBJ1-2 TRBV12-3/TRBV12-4 CASSLRQRGGYTF TGTGCCAGCAGTTTAAGACAGAGGGGCGGCTACACCTTC
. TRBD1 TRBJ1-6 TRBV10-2 CASGETGGNSPLHF TGCGCCAGCGGGGAGACAGGGGGCAATTCACCCCTCCACTTT